This TCR beta chain is from a study of monozygotic twins with cystic fibrosis. Findings of the study overall: No link emerged between shared CDR3 counts and age, concordance or severity. The repertoire was suggested to be naive-dominated, clonality median roughly 0.0089. Unrelated CF individuals shared fewer identical clonotypes than monozygotic CF twins. J usage was most co-twin-similar in 8 of 16 pairs, V in 13.

TCRdb's copy holds only in-frame clones and misses some; the assay was immunoSEQ multiplex PCR. The sample consists of about 30,000 clones, about nine tenths of them appearing once. Deletions cut 10 bases from V and 1 base from J, with 14 bases between. This CDR3 spans 14 amino acids. CDR1 and CDR2 from the germline V gene are LNHDA and SQIVND (reference sequence). This clone was recorded only once. Its antigen remains unidentified. V is TRBV19 and J is TRBJ2-4; D is perhaps TRBD2 (5 bases). The receptor's source is a girl aged 2-10 years with cystic fibrosis. Sequenced sample: blood. This CDR3 is CATEDPGAKNIQYF. The CDR3, as DNA: TGTGCCACCGAGGACCCGGGGGCCAAAAACATTCAGTACTTC.